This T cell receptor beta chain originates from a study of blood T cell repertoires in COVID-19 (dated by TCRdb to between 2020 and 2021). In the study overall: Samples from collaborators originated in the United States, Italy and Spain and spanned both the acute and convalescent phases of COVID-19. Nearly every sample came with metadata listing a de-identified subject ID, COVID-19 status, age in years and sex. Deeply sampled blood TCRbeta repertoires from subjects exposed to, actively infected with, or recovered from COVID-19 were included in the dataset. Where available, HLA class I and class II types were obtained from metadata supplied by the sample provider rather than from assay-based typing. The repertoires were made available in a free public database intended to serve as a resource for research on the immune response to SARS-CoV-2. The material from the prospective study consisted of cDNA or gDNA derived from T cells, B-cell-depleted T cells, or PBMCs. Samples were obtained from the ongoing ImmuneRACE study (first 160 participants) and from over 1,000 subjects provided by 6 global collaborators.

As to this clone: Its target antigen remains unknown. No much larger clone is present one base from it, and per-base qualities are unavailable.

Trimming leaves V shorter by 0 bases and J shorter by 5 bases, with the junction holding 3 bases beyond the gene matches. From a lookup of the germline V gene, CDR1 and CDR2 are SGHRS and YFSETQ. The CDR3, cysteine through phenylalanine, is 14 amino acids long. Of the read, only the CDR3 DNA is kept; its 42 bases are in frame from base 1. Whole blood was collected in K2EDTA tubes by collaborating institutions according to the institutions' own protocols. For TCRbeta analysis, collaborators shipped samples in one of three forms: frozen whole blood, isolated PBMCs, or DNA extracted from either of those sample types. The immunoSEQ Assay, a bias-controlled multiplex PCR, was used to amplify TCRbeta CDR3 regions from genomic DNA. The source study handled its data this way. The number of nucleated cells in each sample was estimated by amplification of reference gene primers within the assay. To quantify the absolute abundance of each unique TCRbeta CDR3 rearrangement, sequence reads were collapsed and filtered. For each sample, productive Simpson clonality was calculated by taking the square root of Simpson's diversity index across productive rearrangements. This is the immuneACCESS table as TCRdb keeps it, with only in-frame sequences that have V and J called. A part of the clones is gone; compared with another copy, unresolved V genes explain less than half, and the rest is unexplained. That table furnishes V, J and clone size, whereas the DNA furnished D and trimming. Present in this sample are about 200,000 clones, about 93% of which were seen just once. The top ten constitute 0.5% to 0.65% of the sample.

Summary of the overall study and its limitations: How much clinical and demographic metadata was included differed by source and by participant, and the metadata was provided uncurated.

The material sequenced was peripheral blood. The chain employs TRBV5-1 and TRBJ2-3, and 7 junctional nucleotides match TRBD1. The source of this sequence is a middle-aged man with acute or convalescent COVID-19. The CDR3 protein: CASSLGQGEDTQYF. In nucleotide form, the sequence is TGCGCCAGCAGCTTGGGGCAGGGGGAAGATACGCAGTATTTT.